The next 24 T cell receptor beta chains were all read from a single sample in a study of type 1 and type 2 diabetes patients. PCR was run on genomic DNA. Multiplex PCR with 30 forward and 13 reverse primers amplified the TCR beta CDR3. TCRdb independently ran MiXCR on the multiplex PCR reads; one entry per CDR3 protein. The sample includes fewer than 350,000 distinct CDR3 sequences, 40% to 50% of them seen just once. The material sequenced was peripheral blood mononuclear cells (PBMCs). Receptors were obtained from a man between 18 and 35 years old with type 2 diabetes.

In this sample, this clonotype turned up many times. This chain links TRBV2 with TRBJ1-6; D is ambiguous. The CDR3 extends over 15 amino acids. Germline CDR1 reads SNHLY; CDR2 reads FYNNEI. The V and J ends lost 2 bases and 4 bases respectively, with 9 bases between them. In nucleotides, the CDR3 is TGTGCCAGCAGTGAACAGTTCTTATATAATTCACCCCTCCACTTT. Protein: CASSEQFLYNSPLHF.

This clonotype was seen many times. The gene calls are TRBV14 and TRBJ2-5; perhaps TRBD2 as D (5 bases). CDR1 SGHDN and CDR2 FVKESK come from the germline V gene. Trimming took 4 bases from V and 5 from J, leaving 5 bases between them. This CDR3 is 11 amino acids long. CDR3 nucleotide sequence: TGTGCCAGCAGCCGAGGGGAGACCCAGTACTTC. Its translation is CASSRGETQYF.

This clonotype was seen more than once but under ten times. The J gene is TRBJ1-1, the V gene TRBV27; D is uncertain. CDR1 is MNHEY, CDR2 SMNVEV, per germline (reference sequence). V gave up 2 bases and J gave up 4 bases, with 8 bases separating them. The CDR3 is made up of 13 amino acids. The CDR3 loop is CASSLVWGTEAFF. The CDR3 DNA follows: TGTGCCAGCAGTTTAGTGTGGGGCACTGAAGCTTTCTTT.

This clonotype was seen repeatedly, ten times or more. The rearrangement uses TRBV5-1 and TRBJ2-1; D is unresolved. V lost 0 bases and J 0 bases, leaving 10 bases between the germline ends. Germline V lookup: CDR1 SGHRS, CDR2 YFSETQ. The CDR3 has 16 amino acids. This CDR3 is CASSLGGTSSYNEQFF. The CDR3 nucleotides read TGCGCCAGCAGCTTGGGGGGTACCAGCTCCTACAATGAGCAGTTCTTC. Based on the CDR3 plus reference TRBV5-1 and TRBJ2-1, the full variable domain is KAGVTQTPRYLIKTRGQQVTLSCSPISGHRSVSWYQQTPGQGLQFLFEYFSETQRNKGNFPGRFSGRQFSNSRSEMNVSTLELGDSALYLCASSLGGTSSYNEQFFGPGTRLTVL.

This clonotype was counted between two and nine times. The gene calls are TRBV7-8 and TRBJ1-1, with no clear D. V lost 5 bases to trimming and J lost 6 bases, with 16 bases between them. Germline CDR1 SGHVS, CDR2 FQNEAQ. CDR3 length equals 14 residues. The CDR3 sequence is CASSPHPGRAEAFF. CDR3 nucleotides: TGTGCCAGCAGCCCCCACCCTGGGAGGGCTGAAGCTTTCTTT.

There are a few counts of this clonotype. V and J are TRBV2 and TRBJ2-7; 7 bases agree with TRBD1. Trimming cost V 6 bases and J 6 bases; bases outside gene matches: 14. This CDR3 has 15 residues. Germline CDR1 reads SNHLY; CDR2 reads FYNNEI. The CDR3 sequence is CASSADRIRMSEQYF. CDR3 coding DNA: TGTGCCAGCAGCGCGGACAGGATTCGGATGAGCGAGCAGTACTTC.

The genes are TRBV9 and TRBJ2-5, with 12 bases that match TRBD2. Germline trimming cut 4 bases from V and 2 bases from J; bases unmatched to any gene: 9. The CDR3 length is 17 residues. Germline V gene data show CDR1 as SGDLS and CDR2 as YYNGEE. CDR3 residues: CASSIEPGLAGQETQYF. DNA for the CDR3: TGTGCCAGCAGCATAGAGCCCGGACTAGCGGGACAAGAGACCCAGTACTTC.

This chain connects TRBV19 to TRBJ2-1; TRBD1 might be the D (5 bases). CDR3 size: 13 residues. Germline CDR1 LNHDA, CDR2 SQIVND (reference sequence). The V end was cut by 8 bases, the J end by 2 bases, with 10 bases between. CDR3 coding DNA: TGTGCCAGTGGCACAGGACCCTACAATGAGCAGTTCTTC. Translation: CASGTGPYNEQFF.

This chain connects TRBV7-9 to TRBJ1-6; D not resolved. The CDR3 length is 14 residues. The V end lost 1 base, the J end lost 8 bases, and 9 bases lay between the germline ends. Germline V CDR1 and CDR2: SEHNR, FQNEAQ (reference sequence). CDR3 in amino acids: CASSLVQPYSPLHF. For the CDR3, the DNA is TGTGCCAGCAGCTTAGTCCAGCCCTATTCACCCCTCCACTTT.

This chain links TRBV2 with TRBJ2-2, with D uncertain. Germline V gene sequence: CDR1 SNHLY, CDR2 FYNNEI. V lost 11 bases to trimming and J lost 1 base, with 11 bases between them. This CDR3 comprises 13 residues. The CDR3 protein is CACLPVNTGELFF. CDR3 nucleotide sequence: TGTGCCTGCTTGCCAGTGAACACCGGGGAGCTGTTTTTT.

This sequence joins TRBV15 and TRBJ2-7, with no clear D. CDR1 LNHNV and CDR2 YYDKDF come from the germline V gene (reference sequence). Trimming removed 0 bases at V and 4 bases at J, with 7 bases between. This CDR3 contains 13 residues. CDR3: CATSRDPAYEQYF. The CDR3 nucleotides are TGTGCCACCAGCAGAGATCCCGCTTACGAGCAGTACTTC.

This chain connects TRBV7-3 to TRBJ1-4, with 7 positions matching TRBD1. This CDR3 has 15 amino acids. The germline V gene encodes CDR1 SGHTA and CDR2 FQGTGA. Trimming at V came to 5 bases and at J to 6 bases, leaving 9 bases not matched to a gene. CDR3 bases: TGTGCCAGCAGCCTCGCCGGGACAGCTGATGAAAAACTGTTTTTT. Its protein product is CASSLAGTADEKLFF.

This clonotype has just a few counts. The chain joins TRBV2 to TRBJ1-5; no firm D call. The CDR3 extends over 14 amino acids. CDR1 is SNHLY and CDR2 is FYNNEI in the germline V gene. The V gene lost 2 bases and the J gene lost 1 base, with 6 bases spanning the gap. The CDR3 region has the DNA TGTGCCAGCAGTGAATTCCGAAGCAATCAGCCCCAGCATTTT. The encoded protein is CASSEFRSNQPQHF.

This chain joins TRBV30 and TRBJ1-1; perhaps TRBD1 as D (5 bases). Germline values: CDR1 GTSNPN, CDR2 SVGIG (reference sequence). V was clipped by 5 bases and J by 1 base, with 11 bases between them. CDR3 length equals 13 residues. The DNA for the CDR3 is TGTGCCTGGTGGGACGTTCCGAACACTGAAGCTTTCTTT. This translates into CAWWDVPNTEAFF.

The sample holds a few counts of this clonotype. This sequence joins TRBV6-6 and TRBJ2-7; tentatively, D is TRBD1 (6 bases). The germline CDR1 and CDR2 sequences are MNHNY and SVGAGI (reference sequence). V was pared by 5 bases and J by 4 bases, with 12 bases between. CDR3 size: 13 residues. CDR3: CASSPTGRYEQYF. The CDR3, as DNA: TGTGCCAGCAGTCCAACAGGGCGGTACGAGCAGTACTTC.

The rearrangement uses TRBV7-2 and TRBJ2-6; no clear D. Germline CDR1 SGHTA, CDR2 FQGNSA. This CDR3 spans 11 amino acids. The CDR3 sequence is CALKRANVLTF. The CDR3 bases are TGTGCTCTAAAACGGGCCAACGTCCTGACTTTC. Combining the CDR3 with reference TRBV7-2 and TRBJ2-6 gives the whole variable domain GAGVSQSPSNKVTEKGKDVELRCDPISGHTALYWYRQSLGQGLEFLIYFQGNSAPDKSGLPSDRFSAERTGGSVSTLTIQRTQQEDSAVYLCALKRANVLTFGAGSRLTVL.

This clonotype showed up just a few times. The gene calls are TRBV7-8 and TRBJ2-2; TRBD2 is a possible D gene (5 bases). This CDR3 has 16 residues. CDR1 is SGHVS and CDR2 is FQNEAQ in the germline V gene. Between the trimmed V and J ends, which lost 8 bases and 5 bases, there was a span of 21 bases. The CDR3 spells CASAFEAAGVTGELFF. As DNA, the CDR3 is TGTGCCAGCGCCTTCGAGGCCGCGGGTGTGACCGGGGAGCTGTTTTTT.

The CDR3 coding sequence is TGTGCCAGCAGCTCGCGACAGGCTCCTGCAAATACGCAGTATTTT. It codes for CASSSRQAPANTQYF. The genes are TRBV13 and TRBJ2-3; D perhaps matches TRBD1 (6 bases). Germline V gives CDR1 PRHDT, CDR2 FYEKMQ (reference sequence). Trimming pared 4 bases from V and 7 bases from J, leaving 18 bases between. This CDR3 is 15 amino acids long. Using reference TRBV13 and TRBJ2-3 for the parts outside the CDR3, the full variable domain is AAGVIQSPRHLIKEKRETATLKCYPIPRHDTVYWYQQGPGQDPQFLISFYEKMQSDKGSIPDRFSAQQFSDYHSELNMSSLELGDSALYFCASSSRQAPANTQYFGPGTRLTVL.

The CDR3 nucleotides read TGTGCCAGCAGTTTTGGGACAGACGAGCAGTACTTC. Translation: CASSFGTDEQYF. The chain is built from TRBV12-3 or TRBV12-4 and TRBJ2-7; 7 bases align to TRBD1. Germline trimming cut 3 bases from V and 5 bases from J; bases unmatched to any gene: 1. The CDR3 consists of 12 residues.

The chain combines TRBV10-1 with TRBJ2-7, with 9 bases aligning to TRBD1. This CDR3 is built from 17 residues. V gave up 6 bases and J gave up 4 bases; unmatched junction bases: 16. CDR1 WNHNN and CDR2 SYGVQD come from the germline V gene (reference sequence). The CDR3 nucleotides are TGCGCCAGCAGCCGCGGGACAGGGAGCGCGGGGTCATACGAGCAGTACTTC. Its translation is CASSRGTGSAGSYEQYF.

CDR3 nucleotides: TGCAGCGTTACACTAGTCCCGATACAAGAGACCCAGTACTTC. This codes for CSVTLVPIQETQYF. The J gene is TRBJ2-5, the V gene TRBV29-1; weak D call: TRBD2 (5 bases). Looked up from germline, CDR1 is SQVTM and CDR2 is ANQGSEA. The CDR3 contains 14 residues. Trimming took off 5 bases at V and 2 bases at J, with 15 bases between the two ends.

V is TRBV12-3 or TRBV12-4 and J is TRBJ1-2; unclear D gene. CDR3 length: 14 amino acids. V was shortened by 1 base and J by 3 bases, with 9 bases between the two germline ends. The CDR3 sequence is CASSLGADYYGYTF. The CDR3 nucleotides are TGTGCCAGCAGTTTAGGTGCAGACTACTATGGCTACACCTTC.

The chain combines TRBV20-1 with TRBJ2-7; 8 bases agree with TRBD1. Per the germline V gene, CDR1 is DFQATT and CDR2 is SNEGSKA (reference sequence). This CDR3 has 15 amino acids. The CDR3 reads CSEFGTGGNLYEQYF. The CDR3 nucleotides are TGCAGCGAATTTGGAACAGGGGGAAATCTCTACGAGCAGTACTTC.

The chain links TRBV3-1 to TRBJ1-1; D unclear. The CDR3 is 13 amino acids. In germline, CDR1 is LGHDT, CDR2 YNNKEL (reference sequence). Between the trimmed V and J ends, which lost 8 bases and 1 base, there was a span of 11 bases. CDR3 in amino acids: CASRISGNTEAFF. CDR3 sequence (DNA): TGTGCCAGCCGGATCTCAGGGAACACTGAAGCTTTCTTT.